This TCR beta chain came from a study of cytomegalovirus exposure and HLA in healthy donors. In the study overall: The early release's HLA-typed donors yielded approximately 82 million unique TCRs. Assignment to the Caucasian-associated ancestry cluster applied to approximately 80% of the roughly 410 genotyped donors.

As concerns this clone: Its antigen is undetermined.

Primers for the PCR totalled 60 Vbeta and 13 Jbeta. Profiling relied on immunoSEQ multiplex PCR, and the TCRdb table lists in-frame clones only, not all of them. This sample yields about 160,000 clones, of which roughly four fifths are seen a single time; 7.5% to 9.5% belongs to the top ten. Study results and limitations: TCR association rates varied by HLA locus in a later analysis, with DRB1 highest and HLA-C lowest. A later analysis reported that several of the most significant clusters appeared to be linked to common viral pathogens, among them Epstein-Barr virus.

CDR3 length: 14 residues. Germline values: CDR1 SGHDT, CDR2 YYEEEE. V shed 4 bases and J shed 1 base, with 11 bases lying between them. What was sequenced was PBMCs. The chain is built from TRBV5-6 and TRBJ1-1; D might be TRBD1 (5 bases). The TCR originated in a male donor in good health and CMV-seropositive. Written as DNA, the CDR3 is TGTGCCAGCAGCCTATACCAGGGGAACACTGAAGCTTTCTTT. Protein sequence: CASSLYQGNTEAFF.